The rows below give T cell receptor beta chains drawn from one sample of a study of monozygotic twins with inflammatory bowel disease. TCRdb re-called the 5' RACE reads and catalogs CDR3 proteins one per entry, DNA excluded. This listing includes a few hundred thousand distinct CDR3 sequences. The sample was blood. All receptors come from a human donor with ulcerative colitis or Crohn's disease, or a healthy co-twin of an affected twin (not recorded which). Both conserved end residues are part of each CDR3.

TRBJ2-2 | TRBV3-1 | CASSHRKGGTGELFF
TRBJ2-5 | TRBV2 | CASTIQETQYF
TRBJ1-2 | TRBV20-1 | CSALGTAVYGYTF
TRBJ1-1 | TRBV3-1 | CASSGVPGQGNTEAFF
TRBJ2-6 | TRBV5-1 | CASTEGATGANVLTF
TRBJ2-7 | TRBV9 | CASSVGGSSEYEQYF
TRBJ2-7 | TRBV7-2 | CASSFFTGAYEQYF
TRBJ2-7 | TRBV7-9 | CASSLVTENPYEQYF
TRBJ2-7 | TRBV2 | CASSLRDIRGEQYF
TRBJ1-4 | TRBV2 | CASTSNRGLEKLFF
TRBJ1-2 | TRBV7-2 | CASSPPLKGYTF